This T cell receptor beta chain was captured in a study of blood T cell repertoires in COVID-19. Turning to the study itself: Both acute and convalescent COVID-19 samples were obtained from the United States, Italy and Spain. T cells, B-cell-depleted T cells, or PBMCs supplied cDNA or gDNA.

With 4 bases removed from V and 3 bases from J, the gap between germline ends came to 10 bases. There are 13 residues in the CDR3. The germline V gene has CDR1 MDHEN and CDR2 SYDVKM. Produced via immunoSEQ multiplex PCR; TCRdb's table is partial and in-frame only. The sample yields roughly 250,000 clones, 90% to 95% seen once. Participant ages covered about 18 to 100 years across about two dozen US areas. Each recovered donor of Cohort 3 presented with two negative PCRs, clearance, or symptom resolution. V usage is TRBV28 and J usage is TRBJ2-7; TRBD1 might be the D (6 bases). The sequence was obtained from a woman aged 18-35 years who had recovered from COVID-19. Sequenced: PBMCs or T cells enriched from blood (not recorded which). The chain's CDR3 is CASSSPDSYEQYF. CDR3 DNA: TGTGCCAGCAGTTCCCCGGACAGCTACGAGCAGTACTTC.